Each of the 21 T cell receptor beta chains below was sequenced from the same sample in a study of early T cells in non-severe SARS-CoV-2 infection. In TCRdb, the 5' RACE reads were re-called with MiXCR into one record per CDR3 protein. The profile shows over 45,000 distinct CDR3 sequences, more than 12% of them singletons. The sequencing here drew on whole blood, taken at baseline. Every receptor here comes from an adult who was a healthcare worker with PCR-confirmed SARS-CoV-2 infection or an uninfected control (not recorded which).

In this sample, this clonotype turned up many times. The chain is built from TRBV19 and TRBJ2-3; TRBD2 matches at 7 bases. Losses at the gene ends were 5 bases for V and 2 bases for J; bases not matched to a gene: 10. CDR3 length equals 16 residues. Germline CDR1 reads LNHDA; CDR2 reads SQIVND (reference sequence). CDR3 sequence: CASSFLGGSTTDTQYF. DNA for the CDR3: TGTGCCAGTAGTTTTCTCGGGGGGTCCACCACAGATACGCAGTATTTT.

This clonotype was counted between two and nine times. The genes are TRBV27 and TRBJ2-7; D not certain. The CDR3 contains 14 residues. Germline V gene data show CDR1 as MNHEY and CDR2 as SMNVEV (reference sequence). Trimming took 5 bases from V and 2 from J, leaving 13 bases between them. CDR3 in DNA: TGTGCCAGCAGTGTCCCACAGAAAACCTACGAGCAGTACTTC. Its protein product is CASSVPQKTYEQYF.

The chain has TRBV5-6 and TRBJ1-1; tentative D call: TRBD1 (6 bases). Germline CDR1 is SGHDT and CDR2 is YYEEEE. This CDR3 spans 14 amino acids. Trimming pared 2 bases from V and 3 bases from J, leaving 11 bases between. For the CDR3, the DNA is TGTGCCAGCAGCTTTCAGGGGATGGACACTGAAGCTTTCTTT. The encoded protein is CASSFQGMDTEAFF.

The chain couples TRBV28 to TRBJ2-3; 8 nucleotides align to TRBD2. CDR3 length equals 14 residues. Trimming removed 6 bases from V and 5 bases from J; junction bases left unmatched: 7. Germline V gene lookup returns CDR1 MDHEN and CDR2 SYDVKM. The CDR3 DNA reads as TGTGCCAGCAGAAGAGCGGGAGAGAGAGATACGCAGTATTTT. This encodes CASRRAGERDTQYF.

The gene calls are TRBV11-2 and TRBJ2-1; D gene ambiguous. The CDR3 runs 12 residues. Trimming removed 1 base at V and 10 bases at J, with 8 bases between. The V gene's germline CDR1 is SGHAT and CDR2 FQNNGV. DNA of the CDR3: TGTGCCAGCAGCTTAGTTCAGTCGGAGCAGTTCTTC. It codes for CASSLVQSEQFF.

In its sample, this clonotype was seen a few times. The genes are TRBV27 and TRBJ1-5, with 7 positions matching TRBD1. V trimming: 5 bases; J trimming: 7 bases; junction bases outside the gene matches: 5. Per germline, CDR1 MNHEY and CDR2 SMNVEV (reference sequence). The CDR3 runs to 13 residues. CDR3: CASSRQGRQPQHF. The DNA of the CDR3 is TGTGCCAGCAGTCGACAGGGCCGACAGCCCCAGCATTTT.

J is TRBJ1-1 and V is TRBV18; TRBD1 agrees at 12 bases. V was pared by 5 bases and J by 4 bases, with 5 bases of the junction left unmatched. The CDR3 sequence is 15 residues long. Germline V gene lookup returns CDR1 KGHSH and CDR2 LQKENI. CDR3 DNA: TGTGCCAGCTCAGTGGGACAGGGGGCGATCACTGAAGCTTTCTTT. Its translation is CASSVGQGAITEAFF.

The chain is built from TRBV4-2 and TRBJ2-1; possible D gene TRBD2, 6 bases. The CDR3 is made up of 13 amino acids. Germline loops: CDR1 LGHNA, CDR2 YNFKEQ. Trimming took 8 bases from V and 7 from J, leaving 15 bases between them. The CDR3, as DNA: TGTGCCAGCTCCCTCGGGACTCTAAATGAGCAGTTCTTC. It yields the protein CASSLGTLNEQFF.

The rearrangement links TRBV11-2 to TRBJ1-6; 9 positions agree with TRBD1. Germline lookup yields CDR1 SGHAT and CDR2 FQNNGV. After removal of 3 bases from V and 7 bases from J, the junction contained 4 bases not matched to a gene. This CDR3 spans 15 amino acids. CDR3 amino acids: CASSLGDRENSPLHF. CDR3 sequence (DNA): TGTGCCAGCAGCTTGGGGGACAGGGAGAATTCACCCCTCCACTTT.

This clonotype was detected a few times. V usage is TRBV27 and J usage is TRBJ2-7; 8 positions agree with TRBD1. This CDR3 region has 15 residues. V shed 6 bases, J shed 2 bases, and the junction held 9 bases outside the gene matches. Germline V gene lookup returns CDR1 MNHEY and CDR2 SMNVEV (reference sequence). In nucleotides, the CDR3 is TGTGCCAGCAGATCACAGGGGGTCCGACCCTACGAGCAGTACTTC. Amino acids: CASRSQGVRPYEQYF.

In this sample, this clonotype turned up a few times. V gene TRBV27 combines with J gene TRBJ2-1, with 8 nucleotides matching TRBD2. The V gene end was trimmed by 5 bases and the J gene end by 8 bases; junction bases not matched to a gene: 11. Germline-derived CDR1 and CDR2 are MNHEY and SMNVEV (reference sequence). This CDR3 is built from 15 residues. CDR3 in amino acids: CASSPGLAPWDEQFF. CDR3 DNA: TGTGCCAGCAGTCCTGGACTAGCTCCTTGGGATGAGCAGTTCTTC.

This clonotype was picked up a small number of times. The chain combines TRBV28 with TRBJ2-3; TRBD1 agrees at 7 bases. The CDR3 is 14 amino acids. Trimming at V came to 5 bases and at J to 4 bases, leaving 6 bases not matched to a gene. The germline V gene has CDR1 MDHEN and CDR2 SYDVKM. The chain's CDR3 is CASSLRGPSDTQYF. CDR3 DNA: TGTGCCAGCAGTCTAAGGGGGCCCTCAGATACGCAGTATTTT.

This chain joins TRBV20-1 and TRBJ2-3, with TRBD1 identical over 10 bases. The germline V gene has CDR1 DFQATT and CDR2 SNEGSKA (reference sequence). The CDR3 loop spans 14 amino acids. The V segment lost 6 bases and the J segment 6 bases; nucleotides outside the gene matches: 9. The chain's CDR3 is CSADGTGVPDTQYF. In nucleotides, the CDR3 is TGCAGTGCCGATGGGACAGGGGTACCCGATACGCAGTATTTT.

In its sample, this clonotype was seen a few times. The gene calls are TRBV4-1 and TRBJ2-7, with TRBD1 matching 8 bases. Germline V lookup: CDR1 MGHRA, CDR2 YSYEKL. J gave up 8 bases and V 1 base, and 1 base lay outside the gene matches. The CDR3 loop spans 12 amino acids. For the CDR3, the DNA is TGCGCCAGCAGCCAAGCAGGGGGCCAGCAGTACTTC. Amino acids: CASSQAGGQQYF.

This clonotype has at least ten counts. The chain has TRBV12-3 or TRBV12-4 and TRBJ2-2; possible D gene TRBD1, 5 bases. There are 16 residues in the CDR3. V gave up 4 bases and J gave up 6 bases, with 18 bases separating them. CDR3 sequence reads: CASSYPLVGPAGELFF. CDR3 sequence (DNA): TGTGCCAGCAGTTACCCCCTGGTGGGGCCGGCCGGGGAGCTGTTTTTT.

This clonotype showed up just a few times. The chain links TRBV10-2 to TRBJ2-2; a possible D gene is TRBD1 (6 bases). Germline V lookup: CDR1 WSHSY, CDR2 SAAADI. The V end was cut by 6 bases, the J end by 3 bases, with 17 bases between. CDR3 length: 16 residues. The CDR3 region has the DNA TGCGCCAGCAGGATAAACAGGGTATCGCACACCGGGGAGCTGTTTTTT. As protein: CASRINRVSHTGELFF.

In this sample, this clonotype turned up many times. This rearrangement joins TRBV24-1 to TRBJ2-1; D might be TRBD2 (5 bases). The germline V gene encodes CDR1 KGHDR and CDR2 SFDVKD. This CDR3 contains 12 residues. The germline V and J ends were trimmed by 4 bases and 6 bases, with 6 bases remaining between them. The CDR3 loop reads CATSDRGNEQFF. The CDR3 bases are TGTGCCACCAGTGACCGGGGCAATGAGCAGTTCTTC.

The gene calls are TRBV12-3 or TRBV12-4 and TRBJ1-1; D may be TRBD1 (5 bases). The CDR3 spans 12 residues. V was clipped by 7 bases and J by 5 bases, with 11 bases between them. The CDR3 is CASNIGGTEAFF. The CDR3 coding sequence is TGTGCCAGCAATATCGGGGGAACTGAAGCTTTCTTT.

The table lists this clonotype with many counts. The rearrangement links TRBV6-4 to TRBJ2-3; D call uncertain. V lost 0 bases and J 2 bases, leaving 9 bases between the germline ends. Germline CDR1 and CDR2: MRHNA and SNTAGT. This CDR3 is 15 amino acids long. The CDR3 protein is CASSDSTDPTDTQYF. CDR3 DNA sequence: TGTGCCAGCAGTGACTCCACTGACCCCACAGATACGCAGTATTTT.

This clonotype was seen many times. The rearrangement links TRBV7-6 to TRBJ2-2, with no clear D. Trimming removed 1 base from V and 7 bases from J, with 7 bases in between. Germline V gene sequence: CDR1 SGHVS, CDR2 FNYEAQ. This CDR3 contains 13 residues. As DNA, the CDR3 is TGTGCCAGCAGCTTAGATCAAAACGGGGAGCTGTTTTTT. Its protein is CASSLDQNGELFF.

The chain recombines TRBV6-6 with TRBJ2-5; 11 bases line up with TRBD2. The CDR3 loop spans 15 amino acids. Germline assignment: CDR1 MNHNY and CDR2 SVGAGI (reference sequence). J lost 6 bases, V lost 2 bases, and 5 bases had no gene match. As DNA, the CDR3 is TGTGCCAGCAGTTACCAAACTAGCGGGGGACAGACCCAGTACTTC. This gives the protein CASSYQTSGGQTQYF.